Shown below are 27 T cell receptor beta chains from a single sample sequenced in a study of blood T cell repertoires in COVID-19. Clones were read by immunoSEQ multiplex PCR, and TCRdb kept only the in-frame ones, dropping some. Of 250,000 to 300,000 clones listed, less than 90% are singletons. The sample taken for sequencing was peripheral blood. These receptors originate from a woman aged 70-85 years with COVID-19, enrolled during active disease.

J is TRBJ2-5 and V is TRBV6-5, with TRBD1 as a possible D gene (6 bases). Germline lookup yields CDR1 MNHEY and CDR2 SVGAGI. The CDR3 contains 13 residues. Trimming left V 4 bases short and J 3 bases short, with 9 bases between. The CDR3 is CASSSDSKETQYF. The DNA of the CDR3 is TGTGCCAGCAGTTCGGACAGCAAAGAGACCCAGTACTTC.

V gene TRBV12-3 or TRBV12-4 combines with J gene TRBJ2-5, with 7 bases matching TRBD2. V lost 3 bases to trimming and J lost 6 bases; unmatched junction nucleotides: 4. This CDR3 comprises 13 residues. The CDR3: CASSFAGVKTQYF. Written as DNA, the CDR3 is TGTGCCAGCAGTTTTGCGGGGGTAAAGACCCAGTACTTC.

This sequence joins TRBV5-5 and TRBJ1-4, with 8 positions matching TRBD1. The ends lost 2 bases at V and 8 bases at J; junction bases unmatched: 8. Germline-derived CDR1 and CDR2 are SGHKS and YYEKEE (reference sequence). The CDR3 is 15 amino acids. CDR3 region: CASSLAGTGIEKLFF. CDR3 bases: TGTGCCAGCAGCTTAGCCGGGACAGGCATCGAAAAACTGTTTTTT.

V gene TRBV18 combines with J gene TRBJ1-2, with a weak D call TRBD1 (5 bases). This CDR3 comprises 14 residues. The V gene lost 0 bases and the J gene lost 8 bases, with 13 bases spanning the gap. From germline, CDR1 is KGHSH and CDR2 LQKENI. The CDR3 reads CASSPPKGATGYTF. The CDR3 DNA reads TGTGCCAGCTCACCACCGAAAGGGGCGACGGGCTACACCTTC.

This chain uses TRBV27 with TRBJ2-3, with 8 nucleotides matching TRBD1. Germline V CDR1 and CDR2: MNHEY, SMNVEV (reference sequence). With 6 bases clipped from V and 4 bases from J, the junction kept 27 bases outside the gene matches. The CDR3 loop spans 21 amino acids. CDR3 sequence: CASSNQSLQGAFLKGSDTQYF. The CDR3 coding sequence is TGTGCCAGCAGCAATCAAAGCTTGCAGGGGGCGTTCTTAAAGGGGTCAGATACGCAGTATTTT.

The J gene is TRBJ2-5, the V gene TRBV3-1 (or the pseudogene TRBV3-2), with 10 bases identical to TRBD2. Per the germline V gene, CDR1 is LGHDT and CDR2 is YNNKEL (reference sequence). Trimming removed 5 bases from V and 1 base from J; junction bases left unmatched: 7. This CDR3 has 16 residues. The CDR3 here is CASSFSGGLLQETQYF. The DNA of the CDR3 is TGTGCCAGCAGCTTTAGCGGGGGGCTTCTCCAAGAGACCCAGTACTTC.

V and J are TRBV18 and TRBJ2-1; TRBD2 agrees at 8 bases. V lost 3 bases to trimming and J lost 9 bases; unmatched junction nucleotides: 13. This CDR3 has 16 residues. CDR1 is KGHSH, CDR2 LQKENI, per germline. CDR3 sequence (DNA): TGTGCCAGCTCACCCGCTGACGGGGGGGGCCGCCCTGAGCAGTTCTTC. This gives the protein CASSPADGGGRPEQFF.

The V call is TRBV5-1, the J call TRBJ1-6; 9 bases fit TRBD1. Looked up from germline, CDR1 is SGHRS and CDR2 is YFSETQ. The CDR3 length is 15 residues. The J segment lost 7 bases and the V segment lost 4 bases, leaving 6 bases of the junction unmatched. The CDR3 region is CASSAGTGPNSPLHF. In DNA form, the CDR3 reads TGCGCCAGCAGCGCCGGGACAGGGCCAAATTCACCCCTCCACTTT.

This rearrangement joins TRBV5-1 to TRBJ2-5; 7 nucleotides match TRBD2. This CDR3 is built from 14 residues. The germline V gene has CDR1 SGHRS and CDR2 YFSETQ. V lost 4 bases and J lost 4; bases outside the gene matches: 7. CDR3 in amino acids: CASSPRTSGETQYF. In DNA form, the CDR3 reads TGCGCCAGCAGCCCCAGGACTAGTGGAGAGACCCAGTACTTC.

In this sample, this clone turned up once. The chain recombines TRBV9 with TRBJ2-1, with 15 bases lining up with TRBD2. J lost 2 bases, V lost 4 bases, and 13 bases had no gene match. CDR1 is SGDLS, CDR2 YYNGEE, per germline. The CDR3 extends over 20 amino acids. The CDR3 region is CASSPRYSGLAGGPYNEQFF. The DNA of the CDR3 is TGTGCCAGCAGCCCACGTTATTCGGGACTAGCGGGGGGACCCTACAATGAGCAGTTCTTC.

The chain is built from TRBV10-3 and TRBJ1-2, with 8 nucleotides matching TRBD1. With V trimmed by 2 bases and J by 6 bases, 5 bases remained unmatched. Germline CDR1 reads ENHRY; CDR2 reads SYGVKD. The CDR3 has 14 residues. DNA of the CDR3: TGTGCCATCAGTGAGCCAGACAGGGGTGATGGCTACACCTTC. Translated: CAISEPDRGDGYTF.

The chain carries TRBV5-6 and TRBJ2-1, with TRBD2 matching over 8 bases. Germline CDR1 reads SGHDT; CDR2 reads YYEEEE. The CDR3 consists of 16 residues. Trimming took 3 bases from V and 2 from J; bases not matched to a gene: 7. DNA of the CDR3: TGTGCCAGCAGCTACCATAGCGGGGCAACCTACAATGAGCAGTTCTTC. This gives the protein CASSYHSGATYNEQFF.

The CDR3: CASSTPTGEGYTF. CDR3 DNA: TGTGCCAGCAGCACACCGACAGGGGAAGGCTACACCTTC. The V and J genes are TRBV5-4 and TRBJ1-2; 8 bases agree with TRBD1. Unmatched junction bases numbered 7, after V lost 4 bases and J lost 8 bases. This CDR3 is built from 13 residues. Germline V gives CDR1 SGHNT, CDR2 YYREEE (reference sequence).

This sequence joins TRBV5-1 and TRBJ2-5, with 9 bases aligning to TRBD2. Per the germline V gene, CDR1 is SGHRS and CDR2 is YFSETQ. The CDR3 loop spans 15 amino acids. V lost 6 bases and J lost 3; bases outside the gene matches: 9. The CDR3 loop reads CASKERGAAEETQYF. The CDR3 DNA follows: TGCGCCAGCAAAGAGCGGGGGGCCGCCGAAGAGACCCAGTACTTC.

The chain couples TRBV7-9 to TRBJ1-3; no firm D call. Germline CDR1 reads SEHNR; CDR2 reads FQNEAQ (reference sequence). This CDR3 region has 17 residues. Between the trimmed V and J ends, which lost 1 base and 2 bases, there was a span of 15 bases. CDR3 nucleotides: TGTGCCAGCAGCTTAGACGCGGTAAGAGCCGCTGGAAACACCATATATTTT. Its protein is CASSLDAVRAAGNTIYF.

The rearrangement links TRBV7-9 to TRBJ2-6; D may be TRBD1 (7 bases). The CDR3 totals 18 residues. Trimming left V 5 bases short and J 3 bases short, with 20 bases between. Germline V gene data show CDR1 as SEHNR and CDR2 as FQNEAQ (reference sequence). CDR3: CASSTIRQGSGGANVLTF. In DNA form, the CDR3 reads TGTGCCAGCAGCACGATACGACAGGGTAGCGGTGGGGCCAACGTCCTGACTTTC.

The chain couples TRBV5-5 to TRBJ1-6; possible D gene TRBD1, 5 bases. The germline V gene has CDR1 SGHKS and CDR2 YYEKEE (reference sequence). The CDR3 runs to 16 residues. Trimming removed 0 bases from V and 5 bases from J, with 12 bases in between. The chain's CDR3 is CASSLEAGNHNSPLHF. Here the CDR3 DNA reads TGTGCCAGCAGCTTGGAAGCAGGGAACCATAATTCACCCCTCCACTTT.

As to this clone: A much larger clone differs from this one at a single base, so this may be a read error. The chain is built from TRBV7-9 and TRBJ1-1, with 9 nucleotides matching TRBD1. The junction had 2 bases not matched to a gene; V was cut back by 3 bases and J by 0 bases. Per germline, CDR1 SEHNR and CDR2 FQNEAQ (reference sequence). The CDR3 consists of 15 residues. The CDR3 DNA reads as TGTGCCAGCAGCTTGGGGACAGGGATGAACACTGAAGCTTTCTTT. Residues: CASSLGTGMNTEAFF.

This clone was observed once. The chain uses TRBV3-1 (or the pseudogene TRBV3-2) and TRBJ2-3; D possibly corresponds to TRBD2 (5 bases). Germline CDR1 is LGHDT and CDR2 is YNNKEL (reference sequence). This CDR3 spans 17 amino acids. V lost 1 base to trimming and J lost 4 bases, with 18 bases between them. The CDR3, as DNA: TGTGCCAGCAGCCAAGCCCCCCTTGGCGGGTCTGCAGATACGCAGTATTTT. Residues: CASSQAPLGGSADTQYF.

V and J are TRBV21-1 and TRBJ1-1. TRBV21-1 is a pseudogene. This CDR3 has 11 amino acids. For the CDR3, the DNA is TGTGCCAGCAGTAAGGAGACTGAAGCTTTCTTT. Encoded protein: CASSKETEAFF.

The V gene is TRBV24-1, the J gene TRBJ2-4; D unclear. The CDR3 is 15 amino acids. V shed 1 base and J shed 6 bases, with 12 bases lying between them. In germline, CDR1 is KGHDR, CDR2 SFDVKD. The CDR3 coding sequence is TGTGCCACCAGTGATTTTAGGAGTGACGGAAACATTCAGTACTTC. Translating it yields CATSDFRSDGNIQYF.

The rearrangement joins TRBV3-1 (or the pseudogene TRBV3-2) to TRBJ1-2, with D possibly being TRBD1 (6 bases). Germline V lookup: CDR1 LGHDT, CDR2 YNNKEL (reference sequence). Trimming stripped 4 bases from V and 5 bases from J, with 11 bases between. The CDR3 has 13 residues. The CDR3 nucleotides are TGTGCCAGCAGCCCCCGGGACATTTATGGCTACACCTTC. Translating gives CASSPRDIYGYTF.

The chain links TRBV27 to TRBJ1-4; 12 bases are shared with TRBD1. This CDR3 region has 15 residues. CDR1 is MNHEY and CDR2 is SMNVEV in the germline V gene (reference sequence). Losses at the gene ends were 4 bases for V and 7 bases for J; bases not matched to a gene: 4. CDR3 protein: CASSSGQGAPEKLFF. In DNA, the CDR3 is TGTGCCAGCAGTTCGGGACAGGGGGCCCCTGAAAAACTGTTTTTT.

The chain combines TRBV30 with TRBJ1-6; D gene uncertain. This CDR3 comprises 14 residues. V dropped 0 bases and J dropped 8 bases, with 11 bases sitting between them. Looked up from germline, CDR1 is GTSNPN and CDR2 is SVGIG (reference sequence). The CDR3 region is CAWSVPGWDSPLHF. The CDR3, as DNA: TGTGCCTGGAGTGTACCGGGGTGGGATTCACCCCTCCACTTT.

The chain employs TRBV5-4 and TRBJ2-1; 8 bases fit TRBD2. The CDR3 contains 15 residues. From germline, CDR1 is SGHNT and CDR2 YYREEE (reference sequence). The J segment lost 7 bases and the V segment lost 3 bases, leaving 9 bases of the junction unmatched. The CDR3 loop reads CASSSPGGADNEQFF. The CDR3 DNA follows: TGTGCCAGCAGCTCTCCCGGGGGGGCCGATAATGAGCAGTTCTTC.

V is TRBV29-1 and J is TRBJ2-5; 7 bases are a match to TRBD2. Per the germline V gene, CDR1 is SQVTM and CDR2 is ANQGSEA. The CDR3 has 14 amino acids. The V segment lost 4 bases and the J segment 0 bases; nucleotides outside the gene matches: 5. Here the CDR3 reads CSVVGGTYQETQYF. The DNA of the CDR3 is TGCAGCGTTGTGGGGGGGACCTACCAAGAGACCCAGTACTTC.

The CDR3 DNA reads as TGTGCCAGCAGTTACGGGCCGCGGGGGGGCTATGGAACAGATACGCAGTATTTT. Translated, it gives CASSYGPRGGYGTDTQYF. The chain joins TRBV6-2 or TRBV6-3 to TRBJ2-3; 9 bases line up with TRBD2. Germline V CDR1 and CDR2: MNHEY, SVGEGT. The V segment lost 2 bases and the J segment 3 bases; nucleotides outside the gene matches: 12. The CDR3 spans 18 residues.